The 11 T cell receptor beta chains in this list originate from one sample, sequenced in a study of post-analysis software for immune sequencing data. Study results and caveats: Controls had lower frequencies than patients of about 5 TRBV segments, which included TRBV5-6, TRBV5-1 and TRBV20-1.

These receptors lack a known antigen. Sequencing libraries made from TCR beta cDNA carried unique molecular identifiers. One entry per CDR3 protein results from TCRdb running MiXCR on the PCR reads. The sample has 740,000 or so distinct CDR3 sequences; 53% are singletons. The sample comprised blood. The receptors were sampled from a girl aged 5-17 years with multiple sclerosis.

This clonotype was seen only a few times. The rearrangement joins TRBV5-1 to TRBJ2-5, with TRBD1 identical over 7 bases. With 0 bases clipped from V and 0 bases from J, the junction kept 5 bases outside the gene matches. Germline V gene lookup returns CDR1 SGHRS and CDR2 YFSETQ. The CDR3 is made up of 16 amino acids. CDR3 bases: TGCGCCAGCAGCTTGGATAGGGGGCCGTACCAAGAGACCCAGTACTTC. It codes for CASSLDRGPYQETQYF. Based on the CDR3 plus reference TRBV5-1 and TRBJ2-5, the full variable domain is KAGVTQTPRYLIKTRGQQVTLSCSPISGHRSVSWYQQTPGQGLQFLFEYFSETQRNKGNFPGRFSGRQFSNSRSEMNVSTLELGDSALYLCASSLDRGPYQETQYFGPGTRLLVL.

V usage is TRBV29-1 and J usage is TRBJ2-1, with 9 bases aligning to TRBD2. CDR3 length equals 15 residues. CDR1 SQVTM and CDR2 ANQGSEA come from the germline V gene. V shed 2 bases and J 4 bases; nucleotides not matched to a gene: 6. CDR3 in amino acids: CSVEMRGGNYNEQFF. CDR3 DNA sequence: TGCAGCGTTGAAATGCGGGGGGGTAATTACAATGAGCAGTTCTTC.

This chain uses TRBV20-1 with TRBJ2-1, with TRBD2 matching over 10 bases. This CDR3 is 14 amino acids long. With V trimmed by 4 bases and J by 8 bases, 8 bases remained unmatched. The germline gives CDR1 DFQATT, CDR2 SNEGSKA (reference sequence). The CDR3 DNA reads TGCAGTGCTATACCGGGACTAGCGACGGATGAGCAGTTCTTC. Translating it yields CSAIPGLATDEQFF.

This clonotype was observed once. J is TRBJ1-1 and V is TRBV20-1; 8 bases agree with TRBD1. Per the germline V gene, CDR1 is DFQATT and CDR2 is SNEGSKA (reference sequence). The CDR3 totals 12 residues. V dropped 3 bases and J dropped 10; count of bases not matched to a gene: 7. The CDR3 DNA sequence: TGCAGTGCTAGGGCCCCACAGGGGGTAGCTTTCTTT. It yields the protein CSARAPQGVAFF.

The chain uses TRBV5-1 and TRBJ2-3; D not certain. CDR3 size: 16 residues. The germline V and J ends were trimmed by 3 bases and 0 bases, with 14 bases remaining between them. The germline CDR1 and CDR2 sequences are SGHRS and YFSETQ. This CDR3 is CASSWMEQSSTDTQYF. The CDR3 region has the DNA TGCGCCAGCAGCTGGATGGAACAGTCTAGCACAGATACGCAGTATTTT.

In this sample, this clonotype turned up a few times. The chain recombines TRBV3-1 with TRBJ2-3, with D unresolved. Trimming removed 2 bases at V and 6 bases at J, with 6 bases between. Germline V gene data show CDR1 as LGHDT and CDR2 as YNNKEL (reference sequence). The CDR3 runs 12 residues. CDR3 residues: CASSQLLDTQYF. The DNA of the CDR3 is TGTGCCAGCAGCCAACTCCTCGATACGCAGTATTTT.

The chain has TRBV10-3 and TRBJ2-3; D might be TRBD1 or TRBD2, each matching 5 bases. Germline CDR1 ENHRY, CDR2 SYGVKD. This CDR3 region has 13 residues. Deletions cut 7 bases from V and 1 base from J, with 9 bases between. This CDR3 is CAITGTGTDTQYF. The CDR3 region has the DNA TGTGCCATCACCGGGACCGGCACAGATACGCAGTATTTT.

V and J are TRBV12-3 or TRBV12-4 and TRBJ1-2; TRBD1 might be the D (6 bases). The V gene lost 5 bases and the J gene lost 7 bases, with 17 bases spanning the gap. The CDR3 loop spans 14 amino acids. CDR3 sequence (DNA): TGTGCCAGCAGTCCACAGGGCCCCATCGGTGGCTACACCTTC. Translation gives CASSPQGPIGGYTF.

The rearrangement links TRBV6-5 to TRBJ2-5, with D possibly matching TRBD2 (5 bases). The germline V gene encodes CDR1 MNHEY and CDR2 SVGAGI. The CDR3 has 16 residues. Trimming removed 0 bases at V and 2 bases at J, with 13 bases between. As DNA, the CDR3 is TGTGCCAGCAGTTACTCGCGGAGGAACGTACAAGAGACCCAGTACTTC. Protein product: CASSYSRRNVQETQYF.

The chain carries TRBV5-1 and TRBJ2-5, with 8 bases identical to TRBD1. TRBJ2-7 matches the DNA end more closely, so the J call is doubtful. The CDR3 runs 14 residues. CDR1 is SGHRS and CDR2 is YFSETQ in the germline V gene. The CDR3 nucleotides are TGCGCCAGCAGCTTGCCTGGACAGGGTTCCGAGCAGTACTTC. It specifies CASSLPGQGSEQYF.

CDR3 nucleotides: TGTGCCAGCAGTTACTCACTGGGAGCAGGCTACGAGCAGTACTTC. It specifies CASSYSLGAGYEQYF. This chain joins TRBV6-2 or TRBV6-3 and TRBJ2-7; a weak D match, TRBD2 (5 bases). V lost 0 bases and J lost 3, with 12 bases in between. CDR1 is MNHEY and CDR2 is SVGEGT in the germline V gene. The CDR3 loop spans 15 amino acids.